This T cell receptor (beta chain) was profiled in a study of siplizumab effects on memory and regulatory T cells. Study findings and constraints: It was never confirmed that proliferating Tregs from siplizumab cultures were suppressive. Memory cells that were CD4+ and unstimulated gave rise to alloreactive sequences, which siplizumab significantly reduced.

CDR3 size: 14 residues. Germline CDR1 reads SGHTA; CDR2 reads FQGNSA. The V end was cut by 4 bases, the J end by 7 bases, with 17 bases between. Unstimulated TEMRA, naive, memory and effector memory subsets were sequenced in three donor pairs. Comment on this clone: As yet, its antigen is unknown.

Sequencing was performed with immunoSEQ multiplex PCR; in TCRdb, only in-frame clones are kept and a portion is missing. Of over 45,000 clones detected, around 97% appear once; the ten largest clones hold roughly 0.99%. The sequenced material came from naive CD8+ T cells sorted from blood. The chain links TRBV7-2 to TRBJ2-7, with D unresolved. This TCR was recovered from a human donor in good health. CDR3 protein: CASSYNGPAQEQYF. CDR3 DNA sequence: TGTGCCAGCAGCTACAATGGGCCGGCCCAGGAGCAGTACTTC. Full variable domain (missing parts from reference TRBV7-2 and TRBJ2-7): GAGVSQSPSNKVTEKGKDVELRCDPISGHTALYWYRQSLGQGLEFLIYFQGNSAPDKSGLPSDRFSAERTGGSVSTLTIQRTQQEDSAVYLCASSYNGPAQEQYFGPGTRLTVT.